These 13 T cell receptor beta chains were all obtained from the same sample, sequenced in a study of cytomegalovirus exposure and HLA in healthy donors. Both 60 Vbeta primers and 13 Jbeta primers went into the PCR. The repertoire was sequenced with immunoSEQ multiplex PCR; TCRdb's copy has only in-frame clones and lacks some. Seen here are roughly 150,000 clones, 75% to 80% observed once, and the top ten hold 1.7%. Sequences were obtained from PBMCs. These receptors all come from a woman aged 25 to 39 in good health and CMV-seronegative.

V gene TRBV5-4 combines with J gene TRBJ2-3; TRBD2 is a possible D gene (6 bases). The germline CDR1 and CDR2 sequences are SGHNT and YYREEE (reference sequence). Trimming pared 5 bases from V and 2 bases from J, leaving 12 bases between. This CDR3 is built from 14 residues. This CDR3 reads CASRAGLLTDTQYF. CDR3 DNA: TGTGCCAGCAGGGCGGGACTTCTCACAGATACGCAGTATTTT.

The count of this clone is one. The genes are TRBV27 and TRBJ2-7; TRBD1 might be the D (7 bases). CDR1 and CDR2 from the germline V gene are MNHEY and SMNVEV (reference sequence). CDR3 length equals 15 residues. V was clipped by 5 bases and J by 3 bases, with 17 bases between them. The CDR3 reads CASSARIQGGYEQYF. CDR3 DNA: TGTGCCAGCAGTGCTAGGATCCAGGGGGGCTACGAGCAGTACTTC.

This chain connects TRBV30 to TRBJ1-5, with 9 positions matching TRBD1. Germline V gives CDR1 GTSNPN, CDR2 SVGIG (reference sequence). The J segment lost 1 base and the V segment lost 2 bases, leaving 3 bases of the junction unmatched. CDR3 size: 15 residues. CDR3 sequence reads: CAWSRQGGSNQPQHF. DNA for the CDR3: TGTGCCTGGAGTAGACAGGGGGGCAGCAATCAGCCCCAGCATTTT.

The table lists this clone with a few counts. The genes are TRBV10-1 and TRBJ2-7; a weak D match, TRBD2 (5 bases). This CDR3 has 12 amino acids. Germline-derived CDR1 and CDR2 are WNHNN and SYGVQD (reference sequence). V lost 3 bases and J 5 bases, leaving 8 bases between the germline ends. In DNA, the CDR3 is TGCGCCAGCAGTGAAGGGAGCGACGAGCAGTACTTC. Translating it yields CASSEGSDEQYF.

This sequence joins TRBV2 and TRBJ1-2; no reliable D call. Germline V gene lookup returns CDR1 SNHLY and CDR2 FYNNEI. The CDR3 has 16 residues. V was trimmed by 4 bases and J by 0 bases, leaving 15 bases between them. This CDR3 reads CASSGAGIGPNYGYTF. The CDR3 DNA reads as TGTGCCAGCAGTGGGGCCGGGATCGGTCCTAACTATGGCTACACCTTC. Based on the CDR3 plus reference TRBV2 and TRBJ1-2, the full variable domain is EPEVTQTPSHQVTQMGQEVILRCVPISNHLYFYWYRQILGQKVEFLVSFYNNEISEKSEIFDDQFSVERPDGSNFTLKIRSTKLEDSAMYFCASSGAGIGPNYGYTFGSGTRLTVV.

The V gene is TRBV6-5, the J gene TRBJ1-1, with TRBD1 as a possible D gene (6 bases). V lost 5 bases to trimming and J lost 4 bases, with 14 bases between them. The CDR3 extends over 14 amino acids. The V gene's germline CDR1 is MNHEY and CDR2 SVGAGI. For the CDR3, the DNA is TGTGCCAGCAGTAAGCTACAGGGAAGCACTGAAGCTTTCTTT. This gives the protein CASSKLQGSTEAFF.

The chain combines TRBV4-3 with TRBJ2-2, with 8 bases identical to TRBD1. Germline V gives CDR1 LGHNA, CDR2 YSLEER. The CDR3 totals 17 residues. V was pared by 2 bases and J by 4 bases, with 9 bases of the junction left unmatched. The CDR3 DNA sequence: TGCGCCAGCAGCCAATACGTCCAGGGGGCTAGCACCGGGGAGCTGTTTTTT. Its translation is CASSQYVQGASTGELFF.

CDR3: CSVEPIQGARGYTF. CDR3 nucleotides: TGCAGCGTTGAACCTATTCAGGGGGCGCGGGGCTACACCTTC. The chain links TRBV29-1 to TRBJ1-2; 8 bases line up with TRBD1. The CDR3 loop spans 14 amino acids. The V gene's germline CDR1 is SQVTM and CDR2 ANQGSEA. The J segment lost 8 bases and the V segment lost 2 bases, leaving 10 bases of the junction unmatched.

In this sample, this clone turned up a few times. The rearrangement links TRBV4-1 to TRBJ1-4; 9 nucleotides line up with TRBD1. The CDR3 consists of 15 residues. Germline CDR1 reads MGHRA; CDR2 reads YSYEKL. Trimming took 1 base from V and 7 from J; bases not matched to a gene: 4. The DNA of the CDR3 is TGCGCCAGCAGCCAAGGGGGACAGGGAATTGAAAAACTGTTTTTT. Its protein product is CASSQGGQGIEKLFF.

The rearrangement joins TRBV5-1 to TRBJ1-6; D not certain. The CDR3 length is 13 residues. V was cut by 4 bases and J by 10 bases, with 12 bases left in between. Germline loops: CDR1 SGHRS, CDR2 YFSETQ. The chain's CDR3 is CASSEEGWSPLHF. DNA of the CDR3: TGCGCCAGCAGCGAGGAGGGATGGTCACCCCTCCACTTT.

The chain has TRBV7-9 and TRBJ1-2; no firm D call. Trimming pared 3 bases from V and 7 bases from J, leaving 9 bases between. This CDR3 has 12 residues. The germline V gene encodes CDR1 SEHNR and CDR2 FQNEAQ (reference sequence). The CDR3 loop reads CASSFSDFGYTF. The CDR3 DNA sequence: TGTGCCAGCAGCTTCTCCGACTTTGGCTACACCTTC.

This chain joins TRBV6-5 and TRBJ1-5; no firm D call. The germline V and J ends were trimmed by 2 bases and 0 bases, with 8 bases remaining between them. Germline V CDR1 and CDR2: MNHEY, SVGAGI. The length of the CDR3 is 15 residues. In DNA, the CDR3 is TGTGCCAGCAGTTACAGCGCGTATAGCAATCAGCCCCAGCATTTT. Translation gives CASSYSAYSNQPQHF.

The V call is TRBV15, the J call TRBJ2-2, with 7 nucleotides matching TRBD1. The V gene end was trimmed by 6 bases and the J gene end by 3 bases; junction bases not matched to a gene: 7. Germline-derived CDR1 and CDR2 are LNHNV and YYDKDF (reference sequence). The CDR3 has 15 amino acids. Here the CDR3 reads CATRRGQAYTGELFF. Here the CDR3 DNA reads TGTGCCACCAGACGAGGACAGGCCTACACCGGGGAGCTGTTTTTT.